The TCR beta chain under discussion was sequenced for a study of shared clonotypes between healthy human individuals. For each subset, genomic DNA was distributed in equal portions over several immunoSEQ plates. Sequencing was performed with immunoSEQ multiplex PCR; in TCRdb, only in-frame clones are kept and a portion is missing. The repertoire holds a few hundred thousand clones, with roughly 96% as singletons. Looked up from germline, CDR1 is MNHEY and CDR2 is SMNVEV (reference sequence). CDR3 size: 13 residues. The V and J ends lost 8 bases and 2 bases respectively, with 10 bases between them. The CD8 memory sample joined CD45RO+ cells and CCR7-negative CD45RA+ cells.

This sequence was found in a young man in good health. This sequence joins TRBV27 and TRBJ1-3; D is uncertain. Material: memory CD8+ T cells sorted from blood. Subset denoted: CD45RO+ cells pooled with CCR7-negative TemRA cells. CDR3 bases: TGTGCCAGCCGTAGGCAGGCTGGAAACACCATATATTTT. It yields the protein CASRRQAGNTIYF.